Described below is a single T cell receptor (beta chain) sequence and its context. This specimen belongs to a study of control samples from healthy donors and cancer patients. The CDR3 consists of 14 residues. CDR1 is MDHEN, CDR2 SYDVKM, per germline. V dropped 2 bases and J dropped 3 bases, with 11 bases sitting between them. The table came from immunoSEQ multiplex PCR; TCRdb's copy has only in-frame clones and leaves some out. The sample has about 130,000 clones; more than 85% are singletons. This clonotype originated in a man between 18 and 35 years old in good health. This chain links TRBV28 with TRBJ2-7; perhaps TRBD2 as D (5 bases). The sample taken for sequencing was blood. This chain's CDR3 is CASSLRGQNYEQYF. The CDR3 region has the DNA TGTGCCAGCAGTTTAAGAGGGCAGAACTACGAGCAGTACTTC.